This record concerns one TCR beta chain sequence. The antigen is unknown. The primer mix had 60 Vbeta and 13 Jbeta primers. Sequencing was performed with immunoSEQ multiplex PCR; in TCRdb, only in-frame clones are kept and a portion is missing. The sample yields fewer than 200,000 clones, about four fifths seen once. The data were obtained in a study of cytomegalovirus exposure and HLA in healthy donors. Overall study findings and caveats: It was assumed in the presence/absence analyses that sequencing depth was roughly uniform across donors. Most TCR sequences were rare, but some public TCRs occurred in many donors.

Germline values: CDR1 SGHAT, CDR2 FQNNGV. Trimming removed 5 bases at V and 1 base at J, with 19 bases between. The CDR3 runs to 17 residues. The gene calls are TRBV11-2 and TRBJ2-3; D is uncertain. This receptor was obtained from a man aged 25 to 40 in good health and CMV-seronegative. Sequenced: PBMCs. This CDR3 reads CASSLSGGRPRTDTQYF. CDR3 DNA sequence: TGTGCCAGCAGCCTATCAGGTGGCAGGCCACGCACAGATACGCAGTATTTT.